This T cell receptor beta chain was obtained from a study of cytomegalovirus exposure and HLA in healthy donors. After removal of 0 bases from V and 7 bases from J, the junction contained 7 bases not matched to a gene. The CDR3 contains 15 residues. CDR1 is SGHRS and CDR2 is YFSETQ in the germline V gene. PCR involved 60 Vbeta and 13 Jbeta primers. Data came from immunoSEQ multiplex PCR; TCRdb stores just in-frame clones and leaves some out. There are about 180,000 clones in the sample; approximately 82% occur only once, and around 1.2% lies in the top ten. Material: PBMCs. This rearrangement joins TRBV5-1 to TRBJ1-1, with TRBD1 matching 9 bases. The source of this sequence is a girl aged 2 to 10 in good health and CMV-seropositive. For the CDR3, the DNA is TGCGCCAGCAGCTTGGTGACAGGGGGAACCGGTGAAGCTTTCTTT. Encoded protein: CASSLVTGGTGEAFF.